The 22 T cell receptor beta chains reported below all come from one sample, sequenced in a study of T cell repertoires in cytomegalovirus infection. MiXCR, applied by TCRdb to the reads, yields one record per CDR3 protein. The sample records 650,000 to 850,000 distinct CDR3 sequences, almost 30% being singletons. Their antigens remain unidentified. The starting material was cultured CD8+ T cells from PBMCs, obtained from culture after CMV antigen stimulation. These receptors came from a human donor in good health (CMV status not recorded). Some clones in this sample may be carry-over from other donors' samples.

This clonotype has just a few counts. The chain uses TRBV4-3 and TRBJ1-2; D gene uncertain. The CDR3 runs to 18 residues. Germline V CDR1 and CDR2: LGHNA, YSLEER. V lost 1 base to trimming and J lost 4 bases, with 22 bases between them. In nucleotides, the CDR3 is TGCGCCAGCAGCCAAGCCTCTAGGGCCGATGCCCCCTTCTATGGCTACACCTTC. It codes for CASSQASRADAPFYGYTF.

The V gene is TRBV20-1, the J gene TRBJ1-1; 7 nucleotides agree with TRBD1. There are 14 residues in the CDR3. Germline assignment: CDR1 DFQATT and CDR2 SNEGSKA (reference sequence). J lost 8 bases, V lost 0 bases, and 9 bases had no gene match. CDR3 sequence: CSARENRGAGEAFF. CDR3 in DNA: TGCAGTGCTAGAGAAAACAGGGGCGCGGGGGAAGCTTTCTTT.

The chain combines TRBV7-9 with TRBJ2-5; 7 nucleotides match TRBD2. CDR1 is SEHNR and CDR2 is FQNEAQ in the germline V gene (reference sequence). This CDR3 region has 13 residues. V shed 8 bases and J 4 bases; nucleotides not matched to a gene: 7. DNA of the CDR3: TGTGCCAGCCTAGACCCGGGGGGAGAGACCCAGTACTTC. Protein product: CASLDPGGETQYF.

This clonotype was seen once. This CDR3 is missing its conserved last phenylalanine or tryptophan, likely due to a read error. J is TRBJ2-7 and V is TRBV7-4; D unresolved. Germline CDR1 and CDR2: SGHVT and SQSDAQ. CDR3 size: 14 residues. The V end lost 1 base, the J end lost 0 bases, and 7 bases lay between the germline ends. As DNA, the CDR3 is TGTGCCAGCAGCTTAGTGGGCAGCTCCTACGAGCAGTACATC. Translation gives CASSLVGSSYEQYI.

The table lists this clonotype with a count of one. The chain has TRBV9 and TRBJ1-3; D remains unclear. This CDR3 region has 16 residues. V was clipped by 3 bases and J by 0 bases, with 13 bases between them. Germline V gene lookup returns CDR1 SGDLS and CDR2 YYNGEE. In DNA, the CDR3 is TGTGCCAGCAGCGGACCGCCGGACGGCTCTGGAAACACCATATATTTT. This translates into CASSGPPDGSGNTIYF.

This clonotype came up many times. V and J are TRBV7-2 and TRBJ1-2; D not certain. Germline loops: CDR1 SGHTA, CDR2 FQGNSA. The V end was cut by 4 bases, the J end by 8 bases, with 8 bases between. The CDR3 is 11 amino acids. Here the CDR3 DNA reads TGTGCCAGCAGCTCGGCCGGGGGCTACACCTTC. Translation gives CASSSAGGYTF.

Ten or more counts support this clonotype. V is TRBV5-5 and J is TRBJ1-1; unclear D gene. Trimming took off 2 bases at V and 0 bases at J, with 8 bases between the two ends. CDR3 length: 14 residues. Germline V CDR1 and CDR2: SGHKS, YYEKEE (reference sequence). CDR3 in DNA: TGTGCCAGCAGCTTTCACAACCTGAACACTGAAGCTTTCTTT. Translating it yields CASSFHNLNTEAFF.

Ten or more counts support this clonotype. The rearrangement joins TRBV7-2 to TRBJ1-3; no clear D. The CDR3 has 17 amino acids. Looked up from germline, CDR1 is SGHTA and CDR2 is FQGNSA. V was cut by 3 bases and J by 2 bases, with 17 bases left in between. In DNA, the CDR3 is TGTGCCAGCAGCTTCCGGGTCTCGGTTTTGCCTGGAAACACCATATATTTT. Encoded protein: CASSFRVSVLPGNTIYF.

The chain has TRBV6-5 and TRBJ1-2, with D hard to call. The CDR3 spans 15 residues. The germline gives CDR1 MNHEY, CDR2 SVGAGI. Trimming stripped 0 bases from V and 1 base from J, with 9 bases between. The CDR3 sequence is CASSYSGNINYGYTF. The CDR3 nucleotides read TGTGCCAGCAGTTACTCTGGGAACATTAACTATGGCTACACCTTC.

This clonotype was counted a few times. V is TRBV4-2 and J is TRBJ2-1, with D possibly called TRBD1 or TRBD2 (5 bases each). The V and J ends lost 6 bases and 3 bases respectively, with 12 bases between them. The germline CDR1 and CDR2 sequences are LGHNA and YNFKEQ. There are 14 residues in the CDR3. The CDR3 DNA reads as TGTGCCAGCAGGGGACCAGGAGGCTACAATGAGCAGTTCTTC. Protein product: CASRGPGGYNEQFF.

The count of this clonotype is one. The chain joins TRBV3-1 to TRBJ1-1; no clear D. Germline values: CDR1 LGHDT, CDR2 YNNKEL (reference sequence). This CDR3 is 17 amino acids long. V was clipped by 2 bases and J by 2 bases, with 18 bases between them. In nucleotides, the CDR3 is TGTGCCAGCAGCCAACTAACGGAAGAAGTGGCAAACACTGAAGCTTTCTTT. Translating gives CASSQLTEEVANTEAFF.

This chain links TRBV6-2 or TRBV6-3 with TRBJ2-7, with D uncertain. Germline CDR1 and CDR2: MNHEY and SVGEGT. The CDR3 is made up of 14 amino acids. Trimming took off 2 bases at V and 0 bases at J, with 8 bases between the two ends. CDR3 sequence: CASSYGRSSYEQYV. DNA for the CDR3: TGTGCCAGCAGTTACGGACGGAGCTCCTACGAGCAGTACGTC.

In this sample, this clonotype turned up many times. The V and J genes are TRBV12-3 or TRBV12-4 and TRBJ2-3; D assignment may be TRBD1 or TRBD2 (7 bases each). The CDR3 consists of 11 residues. V was cut by 8 bases and J by 13 bases, with 16 bases left in between. CDR3 in DNA: TGTGCCAGCCAGACAGGGAGGGAGGAGTATTTT. As protein: CASQTGREEYF.

This clonotype appeared a few times. V usage is TRBV27 and J usage is TRBJ2-1; D may be TRBD2 (6 bases). CDR1 is MNHEY and CDR2 is SMNVEV in the germline V gene (reference sequence). The CDR3 consists of 14 residues. Deletions cut 6 bases from V and 8 bases from J, with 17 bases between. The CDR3 region is CASREGGFSDEQFF. Written as DNA, the CDR3 is TGTGCCAGCAGGGAGGGAGGATTCTCGGATGAGCAGTTCTTC.

The V call is TRBV14, the J call TRBJ2-5; D gene ambiguous. Germline V gene sequence: CDR1 SGHDN, CDR2 FVKESK. Trimming took off 0 bases at V and 2 bases at J, with 13 bases between the two ends. The CDR3 runs to 16 residues. CDR3 sequence (DNA): TGTGCCAGCAGCCAAGAGGATAGGGCCACTCAAGAGACCCAGTACTTC. Translation gives CASSQEDRATQETQYF.

This clonotype was seen a few times. The rearrangement joins TRBV5-6 to TRBJ2-5; no clear D. CDR1 is SGHDT, CDR2 YYEEEE, per germline. The CDR3 contains 14 residues. The V gene lost 0 bases and the J gene lost 0 bases, with 6 bases spanning the gap. DNA of the CDR3: TGTGCCAGCAGCTTGGATCCGTACCAAGAGACCCAGTACTTC. Translated, it gives CASSLDPYQETQYF.

This clonotype was detected many times. The chain is built from TRBV5-6 and TRBJ1-1; D possibly corresponds to TRBD1 (6 bases). Germline V gives CDR1 SGHDT, CDR2 YYEEEE. This CDR3 has 15 amino acids. Between the trimmed V and J ends, which lost 1 base and 6 bases, there was a span of 16 bases. The CDR3 protein is CASSLSQGGNPEAFF. DNA for the CDR3: TGTGCCAGCAGCTTGTCACAGGGTGGAAATCCTGAAGCTTTCTTT. The complete variable domain, with remaining parts taken from reference TRBV5-6 and TRBJ1-1, reads DAGVTQSPTHLIKTRGQQVTLRCSPKSGHDTVSWYQQALGQGPQFIFQYYEEEERQRGNFPDRFSGHQFPNYSSELNVNALLLGDSALYLCASSLSQGGNPEAFFGQGTRLTVV.

This chain connects TRBV12-3 or TRBV12-4 to TRBJ2-5, with a weak D call TRBD2 (6 bases). V was trimmed by 3 bases and J by 2 bases, leaving 19 bases between them. CDR3 length: 17 amino acids. The CDR3 here is CASSFGGPFGGQETQYF. CDR3 nucleotides: TGTGCCAGCAGTTTTGGCGGGCCCTTTGGGGGGCAAGAGACCCAGTACTTC.

The chain has TRBV4-2 and TRBJ2-1; the D gene is possibly TRBD1 (5 bases). Germline CDR1 and CDR2: LGHNA and YNFKEQ. The CDR3 is 13 amino acids. Trimming took 4 bases from V and 10 from J, leaving 14 bases between them. CDR3 in DNA: TGTGCCAGCAGCCGTGGCGGAAACAGGGAGCAGTTCTTC. This translates into CASSRGGNREQFF.

The chain employs TRBV5-8 and TRBJ1-5; no firm D call. V was clipped by 4 bases and J by 9 bases, with 8 bases between them. The CDR3 spans 11 residues. The germline CDR1 and CDR2 sequences are SGHTS and YDEGEE. As DNA, the CDR3 is TGTGCCAGCAGCAATATACCGCCCCAGCATTTT. Protein: CASSNIPPQHF.

The chain is built from TRBV6-2 or TRBV6-3 and TRBJ1-2; TRBD1 agrees at 10 bases. After removal of 6 bases from V and 6 bases from J, the junction contained 10 bases not matched to a gene. CDR1 and CDR2 (germline): MNHEY, SVGEGT. The CDR3 covers 15 residues. The DNA for the CDR3 is TGTGCCAGCAGACTCGACAGGGGGCGTGAGGATGGCTACACCTTC. As protein: CASRLDRGREDGYTF.

This clonotype was counted between two and nine times. This sequence joins TRBV18 and TRBJ1-4, with TRBD1 identical over 9 bases. V trimming: 1 base; J trimming: 6 bases; junction bases outside the gene matches: 3. The germline gives CDR1 KGHSH, CDR2 LQKENI. CDR3 size: 15 residues. CDR3 loop: CASSPLTGGDEKLFF. For the CDR3, the DNA is TGTGCCAGCTCACCACTGACAGGGGGAGATGAAAAACTGTTTTTT.